This is a list of T cell receptor beta chains from one sample in a study of liver allograft versus peripheral blood T cells. TCRdb reprocessed the reads via MiXCR and lists one record per CDR3 protein. There are some 10,000 distinct CDR3 sequences in the sample; about 18% occur only once, and about 1.7% lies in the top ten. The receptor set was obtained from a human patient who had a liver transplant. A share of the T cells may be of graft donor origin. The CDR3 runs from the conserved cysteine through the conserved F or W. A D gene is named only where the DNA matches it firmly. Size values are once, few and many counts, or a class for expanded clones, and some rows have none.

CDR3nt: TGTGCCAGCAGCTTGACAGGGGGTGGAGGAGATACGCAGTATTTT
CDR3aa: CASSLTGGGGDTQYF
j_gene: TRBJ2-3
v_gene: TRBV7-9
d_gene: TRBD1
abundance: .

CDR3nt: TGCGCCAGCAGTCCCAGAACAGGGCTCGGAAGCACTGAAGCTTTCTTT
CDR3aa: CASSPRTGLGSTEAFF
j_gene: TRBJ1-1
v_gene: TRBV10-1
d_gene: .
abundance: .

CDR3nt: TGTGCCACCAGGAAAGAGCGCGGGGCGACAGATACGCAGTATTTT
CDR3aa: CATRKERGATDTQYF
j_gene: TRBJ2-3
v_gene: TRBV15
d_gene: .
abundance: medium-sized

CDR3nt: TGTGCCGGCAGTTTGGTCCTAGACAGGGGGTACACTGAAGCTTTCTTT
CDR3aa: CAGSLVLDRGYTEAFF
j_gene: TRBJ1-1
v_gene: TRBV12-3/TRBV12-4
d_gene: TRBD1
abundance: .

CDR3nt: TGCAGTGCTAGTGGGGCGGGAGGGCCTCGGGAGACCCAGTACTTC
CDR3aa: CSASGAGGPRETQYF
j_gene: TRBJ2-5
v_gene: TRBV20-1
d_gene: TRBD2
abundance: .

CDR3nt: TGTGCCAGCAGTTACGAGGGTATTCCCTACGAGCAGTACTTC
CDR3aa: CASSYEGIPYEQYF
j_gene: TRBJ2-7
v_gene: TRBV6-6
d_gene: .
abundance: .

CDR3nt: TGCAGTGCTAGAGACAGAAAAAACTACGAGCAGTACTTC
CDR3aa: CSARDRKNYEQYF
j_gene: TRBJ2-7
v_gene: TRBV20-1
d_gene: .
abundance: .

CDR3nt: TGCAGTGCTAGTCTTACTCCGGGAGATACGCAGTATTTT
CDR3aa: CSASLTPGDTQYF
j_gene: TRBJ2-3
v_gene: TRBV20-1
d_gene: .
abundance: few

CDR3nt: TGTGCCAGCTCACCAGACTCTTACGAGCAGTACTTC
CDR3aa: CASSPDSYEQYF
j_gene: TRBJ2-7
v_gene: TRBV18
d_gene: .
abundance: many

CDR3nt: TGTGCCAGCAGTTTGGCAGGGGGTCGTGGCTACACCTTC
CDR3aa: CASSLAGGRGYTF
j_gene: TRBJ1-2
v_gene: TRBV28
d_gene: TRBD1
abundance: .

CDR3nt: TGTGCCACCGTCGGACAGGGGGCGGGAGTGAACACTGAAGCTTTCTTT
CDR3aa: CATVGQGAGVNTEAFF
j_gene: TRBJ1-1
v_gene: TRBV10-3
d_gene: TRBD1
abundance: many